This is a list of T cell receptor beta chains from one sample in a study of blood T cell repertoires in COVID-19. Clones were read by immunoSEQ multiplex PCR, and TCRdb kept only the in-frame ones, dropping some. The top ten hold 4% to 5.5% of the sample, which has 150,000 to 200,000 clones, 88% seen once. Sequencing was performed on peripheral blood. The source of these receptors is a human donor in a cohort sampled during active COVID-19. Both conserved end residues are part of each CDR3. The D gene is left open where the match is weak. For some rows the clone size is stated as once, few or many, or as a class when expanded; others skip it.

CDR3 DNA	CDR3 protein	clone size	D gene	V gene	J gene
TGTGCCAGCTCACCTTCTCGGGACACCATATATTTT	CASSPSRDTIYF	NA	NA	TRBV18	TRBJ1-3
TGCGCCAGCAGTGAGCGCGTTCCCGATTCACCCCTCCACTTT	CASSERVPDSPLHF	NA	NA	TRBV10-2	TRBJ1-6
TGTGCCAGCAGCTCCTGGGGCGGGGGACTAAAAGAGACCCAGTACTTC	CASSSWGGGLKETQYF	NA	TRBD2	TRBV7-9	TRBJ2-5
TGTGCCAGCTCACCGCAGGGGAACACTGAAGCTTTCTTT	CASSPQGNTEAFF	NA	NA	TRBV18	TRBJ1-1
TGTGCCTGGAGTTCCGGTCAGGGGACAGATACGCAGTATTTT	CAWSSGQGTDTQYF	NA	NA	TRBV30	TRBJ2-3
TGTGCCAGCAGCCTCGCAGGGGGCGCAGATCTGGGCTACACCTTC	CASSLAGGADLGYTF	NA	TRBD1	TRBV11-1	TRBJ1-2
TGTGCCAGCAGCTTCCTAGGAGAGTATGGCTACACCTTC	CASSFLGEYGYTF	NA	NA	TRBV11-2	TRBJ1-2
TGTGCCAGCAGTTTATATGCTAGCGGGGGGTACAATGAGCAGTTCTTC	CASSLYASGGYNEQFF	once	TRBD2	TRBV27	TRBJ2-1
TGTGCCAGCAGCGTCTCTGCGGGACAGGCCACAGATACGCAGTATTTT	CASSVSAGQATDTQYF	once	TRBD1	TRBV7-6	TRBJ2-3
TGCGCCAGCAGCCAAGATCGGGTGGGAGGGGGCACAGATACGCAGTATTTT	CASSQDRVGGGTDTQYF	NA	TRBD2	TRBV4-3	TRBJ2-3